This TCR beta chain was found in a study of T cells in Graves' hyperthyroidism and ophthalmopathy. Researchers amplified the TCR beta CDR3 regions from RNA transcripts. HTBI primers were used for first-round RT-PCR of the TCR CDR3. TCRdb reprocessed the multiplex PCR reads with MiXCR, giving one entry per CDR3 protein. The sample has about 350,000 distinct CDR3 sequences, about 18% seen once. Germline values: CDR1 MNHEY, CDR2 SVGAGI. The V and J ends lost 2 bases and 7 bases respectively, with 9 bases between them. This CDR3 is built from 14 residues. Sequencing used blood. V and J are TRBV6-5 and TRBJ1-6, with a weak D call TRBD1 (5 bases). This receptor was taken from a woman in her 30s with Graves' hyperthyroidism that later progressed to Graves' ophthalmopathy. The CDR3 DNA follows: TGTGCCAGCAGTTACGGGGACGTAAATTCACCCCTCCACTTT. Encoded protein: CASSYGDVNSPLHF.